This record covers a single TCR beta chain. The antigen remains undetermined. The sample originates from a study of CD8 T cells in Susac syndrome. Study-wide findings and caveats: As the study acknowledged, the number of individuals in its TCR sequencing and HLA analysis was relatively small.

Germline CDR1 SGHNT, CDR2 YYREEE (reference sequence). The CDR3 loop spans 15 amino acids. With 3 bases removed from V and 6 bases from J, the gap between germline ends came to 17 bases. Random hexamers primed reverse transcription of about 0.45 to 1 ug RNA. TCRdb re-called the immunoSEQ multiplex PCR reads through MiXCR, storing one row per CDR3 protein. The sample records some 100,000 distinct CDR3 sequences, roughly 92% being singletons. The source of this sequence is a human donor in good health. The V and J genes are TRBV5-4 and TRBJ2-3; D perhaps matches TRBD2 (6 bases). The material sequenced was CD8+ T cells from PBMCs. CDR3 amino acids: CASSSRRWEEDTQYF. CDR3 DNA sequence: TGTGCCAGCAGCTCACGACGGTGGGAGGAGGATACGCAGTATTTT.